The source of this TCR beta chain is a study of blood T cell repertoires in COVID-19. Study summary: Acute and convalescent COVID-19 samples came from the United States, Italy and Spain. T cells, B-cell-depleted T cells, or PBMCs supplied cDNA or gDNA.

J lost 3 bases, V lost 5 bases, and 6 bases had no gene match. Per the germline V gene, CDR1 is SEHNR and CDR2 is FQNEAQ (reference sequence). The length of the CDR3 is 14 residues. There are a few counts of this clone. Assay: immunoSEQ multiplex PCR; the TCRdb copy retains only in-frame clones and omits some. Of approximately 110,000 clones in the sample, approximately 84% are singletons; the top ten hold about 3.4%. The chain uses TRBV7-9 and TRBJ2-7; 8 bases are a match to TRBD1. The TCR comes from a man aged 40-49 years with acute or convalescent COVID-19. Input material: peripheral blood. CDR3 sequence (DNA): TGTGCCAGCAGCGCGACAGGGGTCAACTACGAGCAGTACTTC. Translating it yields CASSATGVNYEQYF.